This T cell receptor (beta chain) was sequenced for a study of blood T cell repertoires in COVID-19. Across the study: Both acute and convalescent COVID-19 samples were obtained from the United States, Italy and Spain. T cells, B-cell-depleted T cells, or PBMCs supplied cDNA or gDNA.

The protocol was immunoSEQ multiplex PCR, while the TCRdb copy is restricted to in-frame clones and leaves out a portion. The sample consists of 310,000 or so clones, 89% of them appearing once. Trimming took off 5 bases at V and 7 bases at J, with 8 bases between the two ends. CDR1 and CDR2 from the germline V gene are LNHDA and SQIVND (reference sequence). This CDR3 has 12 amino acids. The receptor comes from a young man who had recovered from COVID-19. The rearrangement links TRBV19 to TRBJ2-2, with a tentative D call TRBD1 (6 bases). Sequencing input: peripheral blood. CDR3 coding DNA: TGTGCCAGTAGTCAGGGGATCGGGGAGCTGTTTTTT. It encodes CASSQGIGELFF. Supplemented by reference TRBV19 and TRBJ2-2, the full variable domain reads DGGITQSPKYLFRKEGQNVTLSCEQNLNHDAMYWYRQDPGQGLRLIYYSQIVNDFQKGDIAEGYSVSREKKESFPLTVTSAQKNPTAFYLCASSQGIGELFFGEGSRLTVL.